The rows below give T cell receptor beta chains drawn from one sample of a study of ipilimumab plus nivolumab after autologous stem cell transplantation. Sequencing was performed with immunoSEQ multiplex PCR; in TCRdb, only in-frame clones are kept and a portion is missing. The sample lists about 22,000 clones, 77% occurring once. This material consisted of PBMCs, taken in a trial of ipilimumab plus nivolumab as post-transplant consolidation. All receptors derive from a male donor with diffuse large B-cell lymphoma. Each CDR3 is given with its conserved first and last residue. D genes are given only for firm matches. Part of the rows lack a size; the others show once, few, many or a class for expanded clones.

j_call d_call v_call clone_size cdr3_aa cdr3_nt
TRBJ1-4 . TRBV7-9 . CASSFLASNEKLFF TGTGCCAGCAGCTTCTTGGCGTCTAATGAAAAACTGTTTTTT
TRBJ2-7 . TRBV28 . CASSLGGVVYEQYF TGTGCCAGCAGTTTAGGGGGCGTCGTTTACGAGCAGTACTTC
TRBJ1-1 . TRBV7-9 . CASSLGEAYTEAFF TGTGCCAGCAGCTTAGGGGAGGCCTACACTGAAGCTTTCTTT
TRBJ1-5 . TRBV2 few CASSDSSQPQHF TGTGCCAGCAGTGATTCTTCTCAGCCCCAGCATTTT
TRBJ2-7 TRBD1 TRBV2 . CANRDRGYEQYF TGTGCCAACCGGGACAGGGGGTACGAGCAGTACTTC
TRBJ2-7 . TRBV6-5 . CASRRGHYEQYF TGTGCCAGCAGGCGGGGACACTACGAGCAGTACTTC
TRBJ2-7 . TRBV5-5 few CASSLAVGSSYEQYF TGTGCCAGCAGCTTGGCCGTGGGAAGCTCCTACGAGCAGTACTTC
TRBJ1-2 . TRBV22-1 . CPGSHYEARKTYGYTF TGTCCTGGGAGTCACTACGAAGCGAGAAAGACCTATGGCTACACCTTC
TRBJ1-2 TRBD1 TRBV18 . CASSPSGQGGYGYTF TGTGCCAGCTCACCATCAGGACAGGGTGGCTATGGCTACACCTTC
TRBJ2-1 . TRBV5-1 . CASSPSGTPNPNEQFF TGCGCCAGCAGCCCGTCCGGGACCCCAAATCCCAATGAGCAGTTCTTC
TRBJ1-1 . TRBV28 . CASSLVLGRGTTEAFF TGTGCCAGCAGTTTAGTTTTGGGCAGGGGAACCACTGAAGCTTTCTTT
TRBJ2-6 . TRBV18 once CASSGFSGANVLTF TGTGCCAGCTCAGGCTTCTCTGGGGCCAACGTCCTGACTTTC
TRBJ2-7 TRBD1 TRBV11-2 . CASSRYTDRNYEQYF TGTGCCAGCAGCCGTTACACGGACAGGAATTACGAGCAGTACTTC
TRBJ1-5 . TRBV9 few CASSVNGGTAQHF TGTGCCAGCAGCGTGAACGGGGGGACGGCCCAGCATTTT
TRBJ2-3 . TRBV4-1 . CASSPSGTAYGTDTQYF TGCGCCAGCAGCCCATCCGGGACTGCCTATGGCACAGATACGCAGTATTTT
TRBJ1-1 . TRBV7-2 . CASSLGRGGMPGEAFF TGTGCCAGCAGCTTAGGTAGGGGGGGCATGCCGGGTGAAGCTTTCTTT
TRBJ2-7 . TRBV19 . CASSIQGSHEQYF TGTGCCAGTAGTATTCAGGGTAGCCACGAGCAGTACTTC
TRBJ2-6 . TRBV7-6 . CASSFDQVSGANVLTF TGTGCCAGCAGCTTCGATCAGGTCTCTGGGGCCAACGTCCTGACTTTC
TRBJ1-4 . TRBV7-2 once CASSLGGPPSEKLFF TGTGCCAGCAGCTTAGGCGGGCCACCGAGTGAAAAACTGTTTTTT
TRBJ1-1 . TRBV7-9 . CASSLRTEVAFF TGTGCCAGCAGCTTAAGGACAGAGGTAGCTTTCTTT
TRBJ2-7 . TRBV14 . CASSPTLRQGGEQYF TGTGCCAGCAGCCCAACCCTGAGGCAGGGTGGCGAGCAGTACTTC